By its share, the clone carrying this T cell receptor beta chain is medium-sized. Its antigen is not identified. These data are taken from a study of T cells in localized non-small cell lung cancer. Findings and limits, study-wide: There was higher T cell clonality in uninvolved adjacent lung than in tumor, and it was highest there.

Using immunoSEQ multiplex PCR, the repertoire was profiled, and TCRdb retains in-frame clones only, with some absent. The top ten hold 20% to 30% of the sample, which has a few thousand clones, approximately 24% seen once. V trimming: 3 bases; J trimming: 0 bases; junction bases outside the gene matches: 1. The CDR3 covers 15 residues. Germline CDR1 and CDR2: MGHRA and YSYEKL. The chain has TRBV4-1 and TRBJ2-2, with 7 bases fitting TRBD1. This receptor was identified in a man aged 35-75 years with stage I lung adenocarcinoma. The source was lung tumor tissue, collected before any cancer treatment. CDR3 in amino acids: CASSQDRTNTGELFF. The CDR3 region has the DNA TGCGCCAGCAGCCAGGACAGGACGAACACCGGGGAGCTGTTTTTT.